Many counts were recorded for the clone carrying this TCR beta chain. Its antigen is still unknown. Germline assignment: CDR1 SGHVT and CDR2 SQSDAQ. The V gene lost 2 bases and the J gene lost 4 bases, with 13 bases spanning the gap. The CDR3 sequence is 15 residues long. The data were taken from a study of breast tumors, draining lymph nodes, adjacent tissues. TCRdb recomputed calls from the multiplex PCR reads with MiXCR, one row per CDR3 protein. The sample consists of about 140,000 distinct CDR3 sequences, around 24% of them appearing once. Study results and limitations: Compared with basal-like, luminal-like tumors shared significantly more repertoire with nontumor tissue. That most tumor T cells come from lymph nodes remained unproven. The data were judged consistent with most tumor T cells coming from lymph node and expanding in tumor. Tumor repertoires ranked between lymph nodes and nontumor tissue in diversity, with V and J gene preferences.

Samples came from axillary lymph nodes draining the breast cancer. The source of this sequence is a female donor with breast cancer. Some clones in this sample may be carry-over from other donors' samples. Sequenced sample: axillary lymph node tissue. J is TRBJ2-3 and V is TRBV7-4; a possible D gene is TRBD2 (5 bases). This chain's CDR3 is CASSLSFRGSDTQYF. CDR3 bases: TGTGCCAGCAGCTTATCGTTTCGGGGTTCAGATACGCAGTATTTT.